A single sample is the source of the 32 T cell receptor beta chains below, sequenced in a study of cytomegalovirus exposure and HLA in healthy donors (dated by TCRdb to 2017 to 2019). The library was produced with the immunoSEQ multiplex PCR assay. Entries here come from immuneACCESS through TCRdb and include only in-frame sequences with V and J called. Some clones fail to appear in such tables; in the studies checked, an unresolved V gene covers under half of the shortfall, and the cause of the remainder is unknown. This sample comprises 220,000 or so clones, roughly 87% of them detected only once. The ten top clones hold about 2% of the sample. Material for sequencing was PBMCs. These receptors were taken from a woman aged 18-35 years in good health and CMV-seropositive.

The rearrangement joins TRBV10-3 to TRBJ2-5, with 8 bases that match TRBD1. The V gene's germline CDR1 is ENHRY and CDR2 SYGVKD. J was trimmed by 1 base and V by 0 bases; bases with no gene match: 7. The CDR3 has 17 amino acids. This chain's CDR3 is CAISESNSGTGQETQYF. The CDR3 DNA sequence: TGTGCCATCAGTGAGTCGAATTCGGGGACAGGCCAAGAGACCCAGTACTTC.

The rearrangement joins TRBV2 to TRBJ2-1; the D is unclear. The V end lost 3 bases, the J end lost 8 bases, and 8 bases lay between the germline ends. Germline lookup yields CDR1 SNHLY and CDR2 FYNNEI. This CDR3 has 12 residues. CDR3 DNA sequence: TGTGCCAGCAGTGAGAGCCTTGATGAGCAGTTCTTC. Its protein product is CASSESLDEQFF. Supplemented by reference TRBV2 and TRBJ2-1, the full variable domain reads EPEVTQTPSHQVTQMGQEVILRCVPISNHLYFYWYRQILGQKVEFLVSFYNNEISEKSEIFDDQFSVERPDGSNFTLKIRSTKLEDSAMYFCASSESLDEQFFGPGTRLTVL.

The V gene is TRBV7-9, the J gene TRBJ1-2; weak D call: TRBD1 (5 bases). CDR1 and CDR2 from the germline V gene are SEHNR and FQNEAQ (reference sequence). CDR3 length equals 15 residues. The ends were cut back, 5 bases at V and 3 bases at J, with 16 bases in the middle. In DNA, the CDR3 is TGTGCCAGCAGCCCGATTGGGACTACATACTATGGCTACACCTTC. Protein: CASSPIGTTYYGYTF.

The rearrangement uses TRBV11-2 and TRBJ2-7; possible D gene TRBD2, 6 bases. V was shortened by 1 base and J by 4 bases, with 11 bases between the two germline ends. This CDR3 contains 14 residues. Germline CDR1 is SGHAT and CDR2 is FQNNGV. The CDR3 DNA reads TGTGCCAGCAGCTTAGGCGGGACCGGGTACGAGCAGTACTTC. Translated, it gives CASSLGGTGYEQYF.

CDR3 sequence (DNA): TGTGCCAGCAGCCTAGGTTTTGGTAGCGGGAGGGGACGTCTTTACAATGAGCAGTTCTTC. Translation gives CASSLGFGSGRGRLYNEQFF. This sequence joins TRBV4-2 and TRBJ2-1, with 11 bases fitting TRBD2. With V trimmed by 4 bases and J by 4 bases, 18 bases remained unmatched. Germline V CDR1 and CDR2: LGHNA, YNFKEQ. This CDR3 region has 20 residues.

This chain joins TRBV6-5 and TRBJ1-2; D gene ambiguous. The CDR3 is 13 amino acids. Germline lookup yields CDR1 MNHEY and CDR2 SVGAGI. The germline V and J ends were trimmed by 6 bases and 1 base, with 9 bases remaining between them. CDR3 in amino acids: CASRENINYGYTF. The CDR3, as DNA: TGTGCCAGCAGGGAGAATATTAACTATGGCTACACCTTC.

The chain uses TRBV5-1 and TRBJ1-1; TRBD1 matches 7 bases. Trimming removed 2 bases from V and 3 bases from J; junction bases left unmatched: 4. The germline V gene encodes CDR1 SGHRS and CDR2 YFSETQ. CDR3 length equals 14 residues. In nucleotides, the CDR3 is TGCGCCAGCAGCTTCGGGACAGCAGACACTGAAGCTTTCTTT. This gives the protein CASSFGTADTEAFF.

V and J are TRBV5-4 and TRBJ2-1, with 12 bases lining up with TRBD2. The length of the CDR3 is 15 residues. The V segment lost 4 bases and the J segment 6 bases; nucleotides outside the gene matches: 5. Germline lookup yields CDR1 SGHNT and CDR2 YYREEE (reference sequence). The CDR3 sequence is CASSRTSGTRNEQFF. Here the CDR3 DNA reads TGTGCCAGCAGCAGGACTAGCGGGACCCGCAATGAGCAGTTCTTC.

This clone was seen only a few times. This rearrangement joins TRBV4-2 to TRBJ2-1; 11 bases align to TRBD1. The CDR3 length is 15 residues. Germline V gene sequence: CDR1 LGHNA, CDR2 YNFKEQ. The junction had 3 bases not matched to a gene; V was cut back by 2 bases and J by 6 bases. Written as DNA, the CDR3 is TGTGCCAGCAGCCAAAAAGGGACAGGGGGCAATGAGCAGTTCTTC. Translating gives CASSQKGTGGNEQFF.

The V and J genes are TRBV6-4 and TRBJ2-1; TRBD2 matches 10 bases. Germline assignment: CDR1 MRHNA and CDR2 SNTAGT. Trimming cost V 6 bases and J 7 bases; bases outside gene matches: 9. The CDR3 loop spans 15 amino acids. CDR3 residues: CASSVTASGSNEQFF. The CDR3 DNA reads TGTGCCAGCAGCGTAACCGCTAGCGGGAGTAATGAGCAGTTCTTC.

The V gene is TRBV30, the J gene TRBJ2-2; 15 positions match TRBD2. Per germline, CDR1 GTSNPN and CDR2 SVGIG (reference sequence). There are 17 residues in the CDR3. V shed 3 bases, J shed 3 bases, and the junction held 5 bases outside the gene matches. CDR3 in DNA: TGTGCCTGGAGGGGGGGACTAGCGGGAGGTTACACCGGGGAGCTGTTTTTT. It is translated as CAWRGGLAGGYTGELFF.

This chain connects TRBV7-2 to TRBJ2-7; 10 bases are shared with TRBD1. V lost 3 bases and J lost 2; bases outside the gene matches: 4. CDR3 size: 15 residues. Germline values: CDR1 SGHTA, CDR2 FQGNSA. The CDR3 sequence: CASSFFGQGAYEQYF. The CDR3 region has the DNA TGTGCCAGCAGCTTCTTTGGACAGGGGGCCTACGAGCAGTACTTC.

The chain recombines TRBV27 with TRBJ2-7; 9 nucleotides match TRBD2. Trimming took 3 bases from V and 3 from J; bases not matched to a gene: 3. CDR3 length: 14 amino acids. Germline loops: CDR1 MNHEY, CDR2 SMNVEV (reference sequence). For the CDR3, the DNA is TGTGCCAGCAGTTTGGCGGGAGGGGTCTACGAGCAGTACTTC. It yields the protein CASSLAGGVYEQYF.

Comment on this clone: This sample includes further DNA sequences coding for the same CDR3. This chain's CDR3 is CASSLRQANTGELFF. CDR3 coding DNA: TGCGCCAGCAGCTTACGCCAGGCAAACACCGGGGAGCTGTTTTTT. This chain connects TRBV5-1 to TRBJ2-2, with unresolved D. The CDR3 sequence is 15 residues long. V gave up 2 bases and J gave up 2 bases, with 10 bases separating them. Germline lookup yields CDR1 SGHRS and CDR2 YFSETQ. The full variable domain, its missing parts supplied by reference TRBV5-1 and TRBJ2-2, is KAGVTQTPRYLIKTRGQQVTLSCSPISGHRSVSWYQQTPGQGLQFLFEYFSETQRNKGNFPGRFSGRQFSNSRSEMNVSTLELGDSALYLCASSLRQANTGELFFGEGSRLTVL.

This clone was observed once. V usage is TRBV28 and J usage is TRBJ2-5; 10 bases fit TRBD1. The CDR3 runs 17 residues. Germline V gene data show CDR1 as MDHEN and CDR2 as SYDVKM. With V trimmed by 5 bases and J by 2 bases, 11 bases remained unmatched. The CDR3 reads CASSPFDRGRGQETQYF. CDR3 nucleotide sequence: TGTGCCAGCAGTCCCTTTGACAGGGGGCGAGGACAAGAGACCCAGTACTTC. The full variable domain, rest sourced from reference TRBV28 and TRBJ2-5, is DVKVTQSSRYLVKRTGEKVFLECVQDMDHENMFWYRQDPGLGLRLIYFSYDVKMKEKGDIPEGYSVSREKKERFSLILESASTNQTSMYLCASSPFDRGRGQETQYFGPGTRLLVL.

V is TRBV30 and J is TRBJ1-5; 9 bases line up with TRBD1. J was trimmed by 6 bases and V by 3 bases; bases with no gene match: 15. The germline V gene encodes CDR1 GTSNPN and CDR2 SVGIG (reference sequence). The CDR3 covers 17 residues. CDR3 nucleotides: TGTGCCTGGAGCCCAGGCGGTACAGGGGGCTCGGTTCAGCCCCAGCATTTT. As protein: CAWSPGGTGGSVQPQHF.

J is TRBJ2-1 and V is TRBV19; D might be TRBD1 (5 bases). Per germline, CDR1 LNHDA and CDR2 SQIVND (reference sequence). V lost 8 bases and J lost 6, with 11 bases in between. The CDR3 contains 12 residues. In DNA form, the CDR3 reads TGTGCCAGTGGTGACAGACTCAATGAGCAGTTCTTC. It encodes CASGDRLNEQFF.

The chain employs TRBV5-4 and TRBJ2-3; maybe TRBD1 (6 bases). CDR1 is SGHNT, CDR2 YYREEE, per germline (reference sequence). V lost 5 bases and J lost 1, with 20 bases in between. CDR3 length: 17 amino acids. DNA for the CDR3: TGTGCCAGCAGTGTGGGACAAATCCTGGCTGGCACAGATACGCAGTATTTT. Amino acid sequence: CASSVGQILAGTDTQYF.

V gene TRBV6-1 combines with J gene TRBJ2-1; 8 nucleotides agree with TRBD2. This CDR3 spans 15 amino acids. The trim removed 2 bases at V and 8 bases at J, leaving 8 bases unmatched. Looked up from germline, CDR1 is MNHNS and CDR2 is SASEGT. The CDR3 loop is CASSERVSGIYEQFF. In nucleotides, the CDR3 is TGTGCCAGCAGTGAACGGGTTAGCGGGATATATGAGCAGTTCTTC.

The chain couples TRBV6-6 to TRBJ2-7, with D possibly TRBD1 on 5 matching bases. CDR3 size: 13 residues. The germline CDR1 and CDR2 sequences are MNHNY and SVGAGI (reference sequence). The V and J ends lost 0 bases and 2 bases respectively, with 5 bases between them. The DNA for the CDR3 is TGTGCCAGCAGTTACTCGGACACCTACGAGCAGTACTTC. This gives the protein CASSYSDTYEQYF.

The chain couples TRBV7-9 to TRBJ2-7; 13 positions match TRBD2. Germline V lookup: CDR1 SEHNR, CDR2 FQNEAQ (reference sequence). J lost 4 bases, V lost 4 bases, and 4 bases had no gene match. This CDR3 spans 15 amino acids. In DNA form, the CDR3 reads TGTGCCAGCAGCTCCGGGACTAGCGGGAAATACGAGCAGTACTTC. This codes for CASSSGTSGKYEQYF.

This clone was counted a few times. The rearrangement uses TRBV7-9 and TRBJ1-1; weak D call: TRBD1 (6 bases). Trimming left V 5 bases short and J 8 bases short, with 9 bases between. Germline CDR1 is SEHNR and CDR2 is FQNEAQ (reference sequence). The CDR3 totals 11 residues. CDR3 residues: CASSTTGEAFF. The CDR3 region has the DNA TGTGCCAGCAGCACAACAGGGGAAGCTTTCTTT.

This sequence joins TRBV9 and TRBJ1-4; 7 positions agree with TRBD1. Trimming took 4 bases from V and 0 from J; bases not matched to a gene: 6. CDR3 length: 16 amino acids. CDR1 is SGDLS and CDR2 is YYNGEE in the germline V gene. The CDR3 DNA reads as TGTGCCAGCAGCAACCGGGACAGAGCAACTAATGAAAAACTGTTTTTT. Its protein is CASSNRDRATNEKLFF.

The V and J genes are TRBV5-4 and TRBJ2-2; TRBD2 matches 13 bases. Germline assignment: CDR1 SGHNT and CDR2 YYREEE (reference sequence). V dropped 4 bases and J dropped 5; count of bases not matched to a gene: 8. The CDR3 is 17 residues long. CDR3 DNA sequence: TGTGCCAGCAGCCCCGGACTAGCGGGAGCCCAAACCGGGGAGCTGTTTTTT. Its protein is CASSPGLAGAQTGELFF.

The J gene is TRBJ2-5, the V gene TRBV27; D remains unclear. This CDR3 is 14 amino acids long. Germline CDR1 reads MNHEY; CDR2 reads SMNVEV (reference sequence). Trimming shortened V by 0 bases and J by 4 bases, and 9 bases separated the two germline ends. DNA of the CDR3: TGTGCCAGCAGTTTATCCCGTCCGGGAGAGACCCAGTACTTC. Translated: CASSLSRPGETQYF.

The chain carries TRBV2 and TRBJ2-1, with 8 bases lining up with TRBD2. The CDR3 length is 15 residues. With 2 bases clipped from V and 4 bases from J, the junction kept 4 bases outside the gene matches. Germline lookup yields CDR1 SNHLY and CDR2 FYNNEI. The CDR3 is CASSEWREAYNEQFF. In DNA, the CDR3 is TGTGCCAGCAGTGAATGGCGGGAGGCGTACAATGAGCAGTTCTTC.

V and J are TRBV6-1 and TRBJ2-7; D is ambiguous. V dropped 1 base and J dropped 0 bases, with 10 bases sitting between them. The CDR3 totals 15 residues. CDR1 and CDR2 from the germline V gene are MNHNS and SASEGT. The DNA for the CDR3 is TGTGCCAGCAGTGAAGAAGGCGGCCGCTCCTACGAGCAGTACTTC. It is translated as CASSEEGGRSYEQYF.

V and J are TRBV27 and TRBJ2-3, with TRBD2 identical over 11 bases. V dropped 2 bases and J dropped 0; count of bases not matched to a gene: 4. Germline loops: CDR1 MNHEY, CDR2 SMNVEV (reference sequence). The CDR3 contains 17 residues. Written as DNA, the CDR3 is TGTGCCAGCAGTTTACTCGGGACTAGCGGAAGCACAGATACGCAGTATTTT. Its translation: CASSLLGTSGSTDTQYF.

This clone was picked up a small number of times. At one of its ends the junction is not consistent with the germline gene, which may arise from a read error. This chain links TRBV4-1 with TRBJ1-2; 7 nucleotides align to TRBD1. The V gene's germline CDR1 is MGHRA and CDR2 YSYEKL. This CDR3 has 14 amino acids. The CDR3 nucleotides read TGCGCCAGCAGCCAAGACAGGGACAGCTACGGCTATACCTTC. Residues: CASSQDRDSYGYTF.

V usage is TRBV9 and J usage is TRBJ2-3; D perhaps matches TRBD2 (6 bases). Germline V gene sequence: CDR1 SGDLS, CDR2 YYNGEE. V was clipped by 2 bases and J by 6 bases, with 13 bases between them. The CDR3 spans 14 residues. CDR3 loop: CASSVSGSVDTQYF. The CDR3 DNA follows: TGTGCCAGCAGCGTTAGCGGATCGGTGGATACGCAGTATTTT.

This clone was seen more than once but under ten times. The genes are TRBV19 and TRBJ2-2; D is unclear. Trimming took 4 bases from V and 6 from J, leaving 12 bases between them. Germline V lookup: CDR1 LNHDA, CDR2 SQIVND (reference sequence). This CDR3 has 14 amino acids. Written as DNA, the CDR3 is TGTGCCAGTAGTAACCCGCTAGAGCCCGGGGAGCTGTTTTTT. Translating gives CASSNPLEPGELFF.

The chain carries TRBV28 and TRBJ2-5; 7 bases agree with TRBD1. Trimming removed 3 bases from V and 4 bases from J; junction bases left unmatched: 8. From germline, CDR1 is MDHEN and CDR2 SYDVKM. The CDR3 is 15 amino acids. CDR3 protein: CASSFADRARETQYF. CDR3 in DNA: TGTGCCAGCAGTTTTGCAGACAGGGCGAGAGAGACCCAGTACTTC.